A single sample gave rise to the 27 T cell receptor beta chains below, sequenced in a study of vaccination and CD4 T cells after COVID-19. These TCRs' antigens remain unknown. Regarding time point: late sampling 161 to 241 days after vaccination in a few convalescent patients. The treatment denotes: approximately nine-day PBMC culture with coronavirus spike peptide pools or control peptides (ViraFEST assay). Cultured CD4+ T cell DNA was sequenced using the Oncomine TCR Beta short-read assay. A single record per CDR3 protein comes from TCRdb applying MiXCR to the PCR reads. The repertoire consists of 20,000 to 25,000 distinct CDR3 sequences, with 46% occurring once and the leading ten covering more than 10%. The sample here was CD4+ T cells from blood, cultured in vitro, taken about 7 months after SARS-CoV-2 vaccination. Receptors were obtained from a human donor who had recovered from COVID-19.

This clonotype was counted between two and nine times. The rearrangement joins TRBV6-1 to TRBJ1-6; D is unresolved. The CDR3 runs 14 residues. Germline V CDR1 and CDR2: MNHNS, SASEGT. Trimming removed 4 bases from V and 6 bases from J, with 10 bases in between. The CDR3 DNA reads as TGTGCCAGCAGTGGGCAGCATAGTAATTCACCCCTCCACTTT. It encodes CASSGQHSNSPLHF.

The chain couples TRBV7-8 to TRBJ1-1, with unresolved D. This CDR3 spans 14 amino acids. V lost 1 base and J lost 5, with 11 bases in between. Germline CDR1 reads SGHVS; CDR2 reads FQNEAQ. The CDR3: CASSLGSGLTEAFF. The CDR3 DNA reads TGTGCCAGCAGCTTAGGTAGTGGATTGACTGAAGCTTTCTTT.

The chain employs TRBV7-6 and TRBJ2-1, with 7 positions matching TRBD1. V lost 5 bases to trimming and J lost 5 bases; unmatched junction nucleotides: 3. Germline V gives CDR1 SGHVS, CDR2 FNYEAQ. This CDR3 spans 13 amino acids. Here the CDR3 reads CASSPGTDNEQFF. The CDR3, as DNA: TGTGCCAGCAGCCCCGGGACAGACAATGAGCAGTTCTTC.

The chain is built from TRBV19 and TRBJ2-1; D gene unclear. The CDR3 runs 11 residues. V lost 7 bases, J lost 3 bases, and 4 bases lay in between. From germline, CDR1 is LNHDA and CDR2 SQIVND (reference sequence). In DNA form, the CDR3 reads TGTGCCAGTACTTACTACAATGAGCAGTTCTTC. Translated: CASTYYNEQFF.

The V gene is TRBV7-9, the J gene TRBJ2-5; D is possibly TRBD2 (6 bases). The CDR3 runs to 15 residues. CDR1 and CDR2 from the germline V gene are SEHNR and FQNEAQ (reference sequence). The V end was cut by 1 base, the J end by 5 bases, with 14 bases between. CDR3: CASSLGDFPGETQYF. CDR3 bases: TGTGCCAGCAGCTTAGGGGACTTCCCAGGCGAGACCCAGTACTTC.

The V gene is TRBV24-1, the J gene TRBJ1-1; D possibly corresponds to TRBD1 (5 bases). CDR1 KGHDR and CDR2 SFDVKD come from the germline V gene. CDR3 length equals 12 residues. V lost 6 bases and J lost 6, with 10 bases in between. The CDR3 nucleotides read TGTGCCACCAGTTCGCAGGGCTCTGAAGCTTTCTTT. It is translated as CATSSQGSEAFF.

The chain links TRBV7-9 to TRBJ1-5; D is uncertain. The CDR3 is 13 amino acids. V lost 6 bases, J lost 0 bases, and 6 bases lay in between. CDR1 is SEHNR, CDR2 FQNEAQ, per germline (reference sequence). CDR3 in amino acids: CASSQDSNQPQHF. CDR3 nucleotide sequence: TGTGCCAGCAGTCAGGATAGCAATCAGCCCCAGCATTTT.

This chain links TRBV5-5 with TRBJ2-5; TRBD2 matches at 15 bases. J was trimmed by 5 bases and V by 2 bases; bases with no gene match: 7. The CDR3 consists of 17 residues. Germline assignment: CDR1 SGHKS and CDR2 YYEKEE (reference sequence). CDR3 sequence reads: CASSLGTSGRLDETQYF. The CDR3 region has the DNA TGTGCCAGCAGCTTAGGGACTAGCGGGAGGTTGGATGAGACCCAGTACTTC.

The J gene is TRBJ1-1, the V gene TRBV24-1; 11 bases align to TRBD1. Germline-derived CDR1 and CDR2 are KGHDR and SFDVKD. CDR3 length: 16 residues. V lost 11 bases and J lost 2; bases outside the gene matches: 12. CDR3 DNA sequence: TGTGCCAATCAGCCCCGGACAGGGGGCCCCAACACTGAAGCTTTCTTT. It codes for CANQPRTGGPNTEAFF.

V and J are TRBV20-1 and TRBJ2-5; 8 nucleotides agree with TRBD2. The V gene's germline CDR1 is DFQATT and CDR2 SNEGSKA (reference sequence). The ends lost 6 bases at V and 7 bases at J; junction bases unmatched: 4. The CDR3 runs to 11 residues. CDR3 coding DNA: TGCAGTGCGGGGCTAGCGGGGACCCAGTACTTC. The encoded protein is CSAGLAGTQYF.

This clonotype has a handful of counts. This CDR3 is CARGTGHEQYF. CDR3 nucleotides: TGTGCCAGGGGGACGGGCCACGAGCAGTACTTC. The gene calls are TRBV6-1 and TRBJ2-7, with D perhaps matching TRBD1 or TRBD2 (5 bases each). The CDR3 spans 11 residues. Germline V CDR1 and CDR2: MNHNS, SASEGT. V was cut by 9 bases and J by 5 bases, with 11 bases left in between.

The sample holds one count of this clonotype. This chain links TRBV6-1 with TRBJ2-7; a possible D gene is TRBD1 (5 bases). V gave up 6 bases and J gave up 7 bases, with 25 bases separating them. There are 16 residues in the CDR3. In germline, CDR1 is MNHNS, CDR2 SASEGT. The CDR3 is CASSRFDRPPRQEQYF. CDR3 bases: TGTGCCAGCAGCCGCTTCGACAGACCCCCCCGACAGGAGCAGTACTTC.

CDR3 amino acids: CASTSTGGTYNEQFF. CDR3 nucleotide sequence: TGTGCCAGCACCTCAACTGGCGGAACCTACAATGAGCAGTTCTTC. This chain joins TRBV7-9 and TRBJ2-1, with no clear D. Germline V CDR1 and CDR2: SEHNR, FQNEAQ (reference sequence). The CDR3 length is 15 residues. Trimming removed 7 bases at V and 2 bases at J, with 15 bases between.

This chain connects TRBV11-3 to TRBJ2-3; 9 bases are a match to TRBD2. Germline CDR1 is SGHNT and CDR2 is YENEEA. The V and J ends lost 1 base and 6 bases, in that order; junction bases with no gene match: 11. There are 17 residues in the CDR3. The DNA of the CDR3 is TGTGCCAGCAGCTTAGTGGGTCTAGCGGGACCTCAGGATACGCAGTATTTT. Amino acids: CASSLVGLAGPQDTQYF.

This chain connects TRBV11-1 to TRBJ2-7, with D possibly TRBD1 on 5 matching bases. The CDR3 loop spans 12 amino acids. V lost 4 bases to trimming and J lost 7 bases, with 11 bases between them. The germline gives CDR1 SGHAT, CDR2 FQDESV (reference sequence). Here the CDR3 reads CASSSAGWEQYF. CDR3 coding DNA: TGTGCCAGCAGCTCGGCAGGGTGGGAGCAGTACTTC.

V gene TRBV19 combines with J gene TRBJ2-5, with TRBD1 matching 7 bases. With V trimmed by 4 bases and J by 12 bases, 8 bases remained unmatched. CDR1 is LNHDA, CDR2 SQIVND, per germline (reference sequence). This CDR3 comprises 12 residues. Written as DNA, the CDR3 is TGTGCCAGTAGTAACAGGGGCCACGTTAAGTACTTC. Translation gives CASSNRGHVKYF.

The CDR3 spells CSATDRGLETQYF. As DNA, the CDR3 is TGCAGTGCGACGGACAGGGGGCTAGAGACCCAGTACTTC. This chain links TRBV20-1 with TRBJ2-5; 11 bases are shared with TRBD1. V lost 6 bases, J lost 4 bases, and 4 bases stayed unmatched. The CDR3 length is 13 residues. Germline CDR1 is DFQATT and CDR2 is SNEGSKA (reference sequence).

This chain connects TRBV12-3 or TRBV12-4 to TRBJ2-5, with a possible D match to TRBD2 (7 bases). Trimming removed 8 bases at V and 1 base at J, with 14 bases between. This CDR3 is 14 amino acids long. The CDR3 nucleotides are TGTGCCAGCGCGGTAAGGGGGGGCCAAGAGACCCAGTACTTC. This translates into CASAVRGGQETQYF.

The chain recombines TRBV20-1 with TRBJ2-3; 12 nucleotides align to TRBD2. This CDR3 has 15 amino acids. J gave up 2 bases and V 7 bases, and 7 bases lay outside the gene matches. Germline CDR1 DFQATT, CDR2 SNEGSKA (reference sequence). The CDR3, as DNA: TGCAGTGTCGGCGGACTAGCGGGGCCCACAGATACGCAGTATTTT. Translation: CSVGGLAGPTDTQYF.

CDR3 in DNA: TGTGCCAGCAGTGGTGAGCGCGGCACTGAAGCTTTCTTT. This translates into CASSGERGTEAFF. The chain carries TRBV28 and TRBJ1-1; the D is unclear. Germline assignment: CDR1 MDHEN and CDR2 SYDVKM. V shed 5 bases and J shed 4 bases, with 11 bases lying between them. The CDR3 sequence is 13 residues long.

This clonotype turned up a few times. The rearrangement uses TRBV24-1 and TRBJ2-1; TRBD1 matches at 10 bases. The CDR3 extends over 15 amino acids. Germline V gene sequence: CDR1 KGHDR, CDR2 SFDVKD. J gave up 5 bases and V 5 bases, and 5 bases lay outside the gene matches. CDR3 protein: CATSVAGQGDNEQFF. As DNA, the CDR3 is TGTGCCACCAGTGTCGCCGGACAGGGGGACAATGAGCAGTTCTTC.

The chain carries TRBV6-1 and TRBJ2-5, with 10 positions matching TRBD2. This CDR3 is built from 13 residues. J gave up 5 bases and V 8 bases, and 5 bases lay outside the gene matches. From germline, CDR1 is MNHNS and CDR2 SASEGT. For the CDR3, the DNA is TGTGCCAGCTGCCCTAGCGGGAGTGAGACCCAGTACTTC. Translation: CASCPSGSETQYF.

The genes are TRBV6-1 and TRBJ2-6, with 9 bases lining up with TRBD1. Germline V gene data show CDR1 as MNHNS and CDR2 as SASEGT. Trimming at V came to 5 bases and at J to 0 bases, leaving 5 bases not matched to a gene. The CDR3 has 17 residues. CDR3 nucleotides: TGTGCCAGCAGTACAGGACAGGGGAGCTCTGGGGCCAACGTCCTGACTTTC. This gives the protein CASSTGQGSSGANVLTF.

The V and J genes are TRBV6-1 and TRBJ2-1; 8 bases match TRBD2. This CDR3 comprises 18 residues. Germline CDR1 reads MNHNS; CDR2 reads SASEGT. Trimming took 7 bases from V and 4 from J; bases not matched to a gene: 18. The CDR3 loop reads CASTSSGGRTRRYNEQFF. CDR3 DNA: TGTGCCAGCACCTCAAGCGGGGGCCGCACCCGAAGATACAATGAGCAGTTCTTC.

This clonotype showed up just once. This chain uses TRBV20-1 with TRBJ2-3; possibly TRBD2 for D (5 bases). CDR3 length: 13 residues. Germline V gene lookup returns CDR1 DFQATT and CDR2 SNEGSKA (reference sequence). V was shortened by 5 bases and J by 0 bases, with 9 bases between the two germline ends. CDR3 in DNA: TGCAGTGCTGGGGAGACTAGCACAGATACGCAGTATTTT. Residues: CSAGETSTDTQYF.

This clonotype was detected a few times. V usage is TRBV24-1 and J usage is TRBJ2-1; D possibly matches TRBD1 or TRBD2 (5 bases each). Germline loops: CDR1 KGHDR, CDR2 SFDVKD. The CDR3 runs to 16 residues. V was clipped by 2 bases and J by 2 bases, with 12 bases between them. The CDR3 region has the DNA TGTGCCACCAGTGATTCGGGGCCGAGAACCTACAATGAGCAGTTCTTC. Its translation: CATSDSGPRTYNEQFF.

The V and J genes are TRBV6-1 and TRBJ1-2, with TRBD1 matching over 9 bases. The V segment lost 3 bases and the J segment 5 bases; nucleotides outside the gene matches: 4. CDR1 MNHNS and CDR2 SASEGT come from the germline V gene. The CDR3 runs 14 residues. CDR3 residues: CASSERDRAYGYTF. Written as DNA, the CDR3 is TGTGCCAGCAGTGAGAGGGACAGGGCGTATGGCTACACCTTC.